Sequencing of this TCR beta chain was carried out in a study of CD4 T cells in relation to SARS-CoV-2 and coronaviruses (dated by TCRdb to about 2021). Looking at the study overall: In the ViraFEST assay, PBMCs were cultured with antigen for nine to ten days, after which TCR beta CDR3s were sequenced to identify clonal expansions specific to the antigen. An HIV-1 Nef peptide pool or a no-peptide culture served as the negative reference condition. HLA restriction was mapped for shared crossreactive spike epitopes using patient-derived lymphoblastoid cell lines. The study assessed, at the TCR clonotype level, memory CD4+ T cell crossreactivity between SARS-CoV-2 and common cold coronavirus spike proteins. The Adaptive Biotechnologies TCR-sequencing kit was used to sequence samples from a few pre-COVID donors and the naive versus memory experiments, while other data came from Illumina-based sequencing. A different, Illumina-based TCR-beta assay was used to sequence expansion assays from other donors in the study. What the research found in general, with its limitations: Compared with monoreactive clones, crossreactive clones had significantly weaker SARS-CoV-2-driven expansion, a result consistent with antigenic imprinting. Memory CD4+ clonotypes crossrecognizing SARS-CoV-2 and at least one common cold coronavirus spike were found in around 65% of donors. No donor contributed both pre-pandemic and post-infection samples, which limited tracing the source of pre-existing responses. Because the crossreactivity analysis focused on spike protein, crossreactivity against other viral proteins was not assessed. Small numbers of patients and of tested TCRs were a limitation of the study.

CD4+ T cells from unexposed donors were collected before the COVID-19 pandemic (2011-2018). The EasySep CD4+ T cell isolation kit was used to isolate CD4+ T cells once the cultures had run for under twelve days. As cell number allowed, CD4+ T cells from unexposed donors were tested for reactivity to SARS-CoV-2 S and N and to four common cold coronavirus spike pools. Each well received two million PBMCs, cultured in IMDM supplemented with approximately 5.3% human AB serum and 9.5 to 10 IU/ml IL-2. Half of the culture medium was replaced with fresh IL-2-containing medium on days 3 and 7. In general, every peptide culture condition was set up in three replicate wells. Leukapheresis product for the unexposed donors was bought commercially. PBMCs were isolated from leukapheresis product or whole blood by Ficoll-Paque PLUS gradient centrifugation. PBMCs were either used fresh in the expansion assay or cryopreserved at -140 degrees C. The QIAamp Micro DNA Kit was used to extract genomic DNA from the CD4+ T cells.

The library was prepared using the immunoSEQ multiplex PCR assay. The source study handled its data this way. Preprocessing removed nonproductive sequences and CDR3s not starting with C, not ending with F or W, or shorter than 7 amino acids. Antigen-specific clonotypes were called with the MANAFEST web app on the basis of expansion relative to the reference and to other culture wells. A clone counted as positive if significantly expanded in 2 of 3 replicate wells versus the reference culture at FDR below 0.05. For a clone to be considered positive, significant expansion relative to all other tandem wells and an odds ratio above 5 were also required. Pairwise Levenshtein distance, computed with the stringdist R package after three terminal residues were trimmed from each end, was used as the measure of CDR3 homology. TCRdb holds this immuneACCESS table with in-frame rearrangements only. Some clones are missing; in checked studies, unresolved V genes explain under half, and the rest has no known cause. The DNA was the basis for D and trimming; V, J and clone size are from that table. For this sample the table gives around 9,700 clones, of which about 81% were detected only once. The ten largest clones take up 15% to 20% of the sample.

Notes on this clone: There is no known antigen for this receptor. No qualities accompany the bases; no much larger clone lies one base away.

Taken from the germline V gene, the CDR1 and CDR2 loops are LGHNA and YSLEER. V loses 0 bases of germline sequence and J loses 4 bases, and the interval between the two ends is 22 bases. Measured from the cysteine to the phenylalanine, the CDR3 is 18 residues long. Just CDR3 DNA is preserved here, 54 bases in frame from base 1. Rearrangement joined TRBV4-3 to TRBJ2-7; the D gene identity is not certain. The sample comprised CD4+ T cells from PBMCs, cultured in vitro. The TCR comes from a human donor in good health. The CDR3 protein sequence reads: CASSQDLTDRRQSYEQYF. Read as DNA, the sequence is TGCGCCAGCAGCCAAGATCTAACCGACCGCCGCCAGTCATACGAGCAGTACTTC.